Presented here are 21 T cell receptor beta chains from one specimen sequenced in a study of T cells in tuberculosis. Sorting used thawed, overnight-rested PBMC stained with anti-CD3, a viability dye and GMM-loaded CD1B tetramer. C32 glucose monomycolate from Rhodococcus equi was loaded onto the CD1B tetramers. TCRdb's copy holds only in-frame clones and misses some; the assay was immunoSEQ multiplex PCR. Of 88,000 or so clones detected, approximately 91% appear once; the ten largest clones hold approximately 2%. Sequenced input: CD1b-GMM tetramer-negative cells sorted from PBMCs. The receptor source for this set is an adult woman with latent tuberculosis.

Here the CDR3 reads CASSLEGQGQETQYF. The CDR3 nucleotides are TGTGCCAGCAGCTTGGAAGGACAGGGACAAGAGACCCAGTACTTC. The rearrangement joins TRBV5-8 to TRBJ2-5, with 8 positions matching TRBD1. Trimming cost V 0 bases and J 2 bases; bases outside gene matches: 3. CDR3 size: 15 residues. Germline-derived CDR1 and CDR2 are SGHTS and YDEGEE. Using reference TRBV5-8 and TRBJ2-5 for the parts outside the CDR3, the full variable domain is EAGVTQSPTHLIKTRGQQATLRCSPISGHTSVYWYQQALGLGLQFLLWYDEGEERNRGNFPPRFSGRQFPNYSSELNVNALELEDSALYLCASSLEGQGQETQYFGPGTRLLVL.

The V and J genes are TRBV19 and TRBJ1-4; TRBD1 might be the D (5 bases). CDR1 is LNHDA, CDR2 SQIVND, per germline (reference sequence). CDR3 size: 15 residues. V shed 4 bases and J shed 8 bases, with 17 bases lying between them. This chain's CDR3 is CASSRLNRRGEKLFF. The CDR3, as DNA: TGTGCCAGTAGTAGGCTGAACAGGAGGGGAGAAAAACTGTTTTTT. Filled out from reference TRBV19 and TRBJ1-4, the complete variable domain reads DGGITQSPKYLFRKEGQNVTLSCEQNLNHDAMYWYRQDPGQGLRLIYYSQIVNDFQKGDIAEGYSVSREKKESFPLTVTSAQKNPTAFYLCASSRLNRRGEKLFFGSGTQLSVL.

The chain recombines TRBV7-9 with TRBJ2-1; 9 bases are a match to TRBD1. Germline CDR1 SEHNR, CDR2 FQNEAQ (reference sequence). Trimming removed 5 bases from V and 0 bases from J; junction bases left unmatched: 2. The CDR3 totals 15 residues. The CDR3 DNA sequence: TGTGCCAGCAGCCAACAGGGGGCCTCCTACAATGAGCAGTTCTTC. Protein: CASSQQGASYNEQFF.

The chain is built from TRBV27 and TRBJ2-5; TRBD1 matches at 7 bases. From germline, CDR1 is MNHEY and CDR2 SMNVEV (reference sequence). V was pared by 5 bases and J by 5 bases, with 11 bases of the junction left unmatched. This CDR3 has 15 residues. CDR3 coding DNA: TGTGCCAGCAGTACCGTGACAGGGCGCCGGGAGACCCAGTACTTC. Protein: CASSTVTGRRETQYF.

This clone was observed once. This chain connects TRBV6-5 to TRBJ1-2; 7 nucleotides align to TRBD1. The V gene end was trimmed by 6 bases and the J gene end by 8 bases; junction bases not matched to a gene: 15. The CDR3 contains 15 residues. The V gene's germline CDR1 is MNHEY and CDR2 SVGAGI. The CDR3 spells CASRPDRGGGAGYTF. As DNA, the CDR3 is TGTGCCAGCAGACCCGACCGAGGGGGCGGGGCGGGCTACACCTTC.

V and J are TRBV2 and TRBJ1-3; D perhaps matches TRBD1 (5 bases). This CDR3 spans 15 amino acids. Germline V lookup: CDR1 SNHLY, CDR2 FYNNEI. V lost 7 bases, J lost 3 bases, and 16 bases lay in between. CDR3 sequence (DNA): TGTGCCAGCAAACAGGCCCCTACCTTTGGAAACACCATATATTTT. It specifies CASKQAPTFGNTIYF.

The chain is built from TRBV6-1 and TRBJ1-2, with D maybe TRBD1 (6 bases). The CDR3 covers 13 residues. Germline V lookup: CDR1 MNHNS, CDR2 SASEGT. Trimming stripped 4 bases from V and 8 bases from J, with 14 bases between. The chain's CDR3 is CASSALQGPGYTF. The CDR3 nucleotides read TGTGCCAGCAGTGCCCTACAGGGACCCGGCTACACCTTC.

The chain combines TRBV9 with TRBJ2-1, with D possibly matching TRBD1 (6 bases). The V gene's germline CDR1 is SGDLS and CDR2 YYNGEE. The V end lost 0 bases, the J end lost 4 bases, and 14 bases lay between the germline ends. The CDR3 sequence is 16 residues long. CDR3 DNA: TGTGCCAGCAGCGTAGCAGGGGAAGAGATTTACAATGAGCAGTTCTTC. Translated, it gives CASSVAGEEIYNEQFF.

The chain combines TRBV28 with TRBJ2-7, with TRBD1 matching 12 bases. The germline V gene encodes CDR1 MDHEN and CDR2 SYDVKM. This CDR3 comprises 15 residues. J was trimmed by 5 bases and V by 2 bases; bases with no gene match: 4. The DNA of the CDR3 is TGTGCCAGCAGTTTAACGGGACAGGGGGCCGACGAGCAGTACGTC. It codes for CASSLTGQGADEQYV.

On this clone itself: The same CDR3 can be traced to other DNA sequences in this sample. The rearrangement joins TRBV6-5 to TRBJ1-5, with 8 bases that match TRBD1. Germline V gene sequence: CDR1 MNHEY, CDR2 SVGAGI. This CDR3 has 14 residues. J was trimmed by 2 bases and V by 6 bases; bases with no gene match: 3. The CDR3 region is CASSSTGGNQPQHF. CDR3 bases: TGTGCCAGCAGCTCGACAGGGGGCAATCAGCCCCAGCATTTT.

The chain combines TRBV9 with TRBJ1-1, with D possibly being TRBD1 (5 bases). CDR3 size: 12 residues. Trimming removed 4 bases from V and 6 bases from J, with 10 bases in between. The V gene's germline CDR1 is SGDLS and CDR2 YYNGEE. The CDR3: CASSPVGPEAFF. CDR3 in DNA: TGTGCCAGCAGCCCAGTGGGGCCTGAAGCTTTCTTT.

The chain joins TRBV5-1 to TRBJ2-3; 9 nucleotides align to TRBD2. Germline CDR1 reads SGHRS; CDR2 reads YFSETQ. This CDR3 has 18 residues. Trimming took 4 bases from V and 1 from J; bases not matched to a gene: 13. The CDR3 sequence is CASSPLRGPSGGTDTQYF. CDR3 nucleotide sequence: TGCGCCAGCAGCCCCCTCCGGGGTCCTAGCGGGGGCACAGATACGCAGTATTTT.

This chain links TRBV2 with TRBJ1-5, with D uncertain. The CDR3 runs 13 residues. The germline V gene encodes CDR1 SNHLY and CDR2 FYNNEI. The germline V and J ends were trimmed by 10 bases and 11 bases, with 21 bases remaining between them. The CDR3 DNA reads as TGTGCCACCGCACCGGCGGGAAAAGTGTCCCAGCATTTT. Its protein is CATAPAGKVSQHF.

The CDR3 protein is CASSLSQTASSYEQYF. As DNA, the CDR3 is TGTGCCAGCAGCTTGAGTCAAACAGCCTCCTCCTACGAGCAGTACTTC. The chain uses TRBV5-5 and TRBJ2-7; D unclear. There are 16 residues in the CDR3. Germline-derived CDR1 and CDR2 are SGHKS and YYEKEE (reference sequence). Trimming left V 1 base short and J 0 bases short, with 14 bases between.

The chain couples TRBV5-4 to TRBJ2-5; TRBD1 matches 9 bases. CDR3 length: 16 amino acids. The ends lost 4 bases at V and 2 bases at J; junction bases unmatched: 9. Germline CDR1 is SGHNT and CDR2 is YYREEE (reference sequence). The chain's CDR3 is CASSIPGTGLQETQYF. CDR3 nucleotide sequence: TGTGCCAGCAGCATTCCTGGGACAGGGTTGCAAGAGACCCAGTACTTC.

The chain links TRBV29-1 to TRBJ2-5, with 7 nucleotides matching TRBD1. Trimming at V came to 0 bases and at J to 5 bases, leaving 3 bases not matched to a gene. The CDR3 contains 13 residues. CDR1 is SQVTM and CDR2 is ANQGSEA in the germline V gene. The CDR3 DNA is TGCAGCGTTGAAGATTCCAGGGGGGAGACCCAGTACTTC. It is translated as CSVEDSRGETQYF.

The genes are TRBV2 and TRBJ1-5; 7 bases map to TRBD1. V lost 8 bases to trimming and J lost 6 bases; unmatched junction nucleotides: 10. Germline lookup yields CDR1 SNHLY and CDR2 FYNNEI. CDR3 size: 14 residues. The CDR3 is CASSRKGATQPQHF. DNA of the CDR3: TGTGCCAGCTCAAGGAAGGGGGCTACTCAGCCCCAGCATTTT. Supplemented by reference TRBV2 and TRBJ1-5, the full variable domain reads EPEVTQTPSHQVTQMGQEVILRCVPISNHLYFYWYRQILGQKVEFLVSFYNNEISEKSEIFDDQFSVERPDGSNFTLKIRSTKLEDSAMYFCASSRKGATQPQHFGDGTRLSIL.

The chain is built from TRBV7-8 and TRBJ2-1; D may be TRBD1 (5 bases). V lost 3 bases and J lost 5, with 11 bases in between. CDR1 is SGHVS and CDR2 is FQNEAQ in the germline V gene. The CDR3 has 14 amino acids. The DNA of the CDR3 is TGTGCCAGCAGCTTCTATGGGGCAGACAATGAGCAGTTCTTC. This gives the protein CASSFYGADNEQFF.

Here the CDR3 reads CARSRDRENGKYNEQFF. DNA for the CDR3: TGTGCCAGAAGCAGAGACCGGGAAAACGGGAAGTACAATGAGCAGTTCTTC. The chain has TRBV5-3 and TRBJ2-1; TRBD2 is a possible D gene (5 bases). TRBV5-3 is identified as an open reading frame with a role that is uncertain. The CDR3 has 17 amino acids. V shed 4 bases and J shed 4 bases, with 21 bases lying between them.

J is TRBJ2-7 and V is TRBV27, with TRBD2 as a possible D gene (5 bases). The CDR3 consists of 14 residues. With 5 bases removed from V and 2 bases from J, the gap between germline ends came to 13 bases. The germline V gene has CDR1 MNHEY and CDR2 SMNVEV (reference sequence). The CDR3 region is CASSPKTTTYEQYF. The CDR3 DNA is TGTGCCAGCAGTCCCAAGACTACGACCTACGAGCAGTACTTC.

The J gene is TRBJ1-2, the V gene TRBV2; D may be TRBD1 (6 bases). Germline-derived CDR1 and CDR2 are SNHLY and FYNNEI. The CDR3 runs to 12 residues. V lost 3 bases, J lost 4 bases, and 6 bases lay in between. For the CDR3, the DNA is TGTGCCAGCAGTGAGGACAGCTATGGCTACACCTTC. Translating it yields CASSEDSYGYTF. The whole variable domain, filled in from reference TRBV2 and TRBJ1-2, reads EPEVTQTPSHQVTQMGQEVILRCVPISNHLYFYWYRQILGQKVEFLVSFYNNEISEKSEIFDDQFSVERPDGSNFTLKIRSTKLEDSAMYFCASSEDSYGYTFGSGTRLTVV.